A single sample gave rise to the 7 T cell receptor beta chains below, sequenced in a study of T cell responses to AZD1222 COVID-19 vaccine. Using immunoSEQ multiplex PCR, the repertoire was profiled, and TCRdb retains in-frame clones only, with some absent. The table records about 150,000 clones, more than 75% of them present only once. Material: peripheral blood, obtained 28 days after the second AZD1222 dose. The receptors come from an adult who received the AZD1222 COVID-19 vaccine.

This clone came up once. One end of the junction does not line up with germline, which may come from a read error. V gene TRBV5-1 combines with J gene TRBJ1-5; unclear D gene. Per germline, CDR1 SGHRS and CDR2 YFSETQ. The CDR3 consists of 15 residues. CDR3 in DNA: TGCGCCAGCAGGTTGGACGATAATAGCAATCAGCCCCAGCATTTT. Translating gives CASRLDDNSNQPQHF.

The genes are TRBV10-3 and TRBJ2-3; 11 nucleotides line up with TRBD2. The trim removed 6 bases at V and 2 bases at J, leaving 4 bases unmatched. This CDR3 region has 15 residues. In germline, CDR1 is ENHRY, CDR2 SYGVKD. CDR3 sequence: CAIRTSGDPTDTQYF. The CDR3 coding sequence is TGTGCCATCAGGACTAGCGGGGACCCCACAGATACGCAGTATTTT.

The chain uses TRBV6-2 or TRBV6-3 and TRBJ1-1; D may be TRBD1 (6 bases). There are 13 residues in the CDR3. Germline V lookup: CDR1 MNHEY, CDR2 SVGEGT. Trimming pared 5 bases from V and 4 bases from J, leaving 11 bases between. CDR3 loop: CASSDRWITEAFF. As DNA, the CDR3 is TGTGCCAGCAGTGACAGGTGGATCACTGAAGCTTTCTTT.

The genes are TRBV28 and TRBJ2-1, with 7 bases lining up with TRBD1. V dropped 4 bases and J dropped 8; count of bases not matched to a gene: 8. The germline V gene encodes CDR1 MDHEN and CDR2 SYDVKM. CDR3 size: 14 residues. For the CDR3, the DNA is TGTGCCAGCAGTTCCGGGACAGCGCATCATGAGCAGTTCTTC. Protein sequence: CASSSGTAHHEQFF. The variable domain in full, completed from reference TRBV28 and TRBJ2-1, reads DVKVTQSSRYLVKRTGEKVFLECVQDMDHENMFWYRQDPGLGLRLIYFSYDVKMKEKGDIPEGYSVSREKKERFSLILESASTNQTSMYLCASSSGTAHHEQFFGPGTRLTVL.

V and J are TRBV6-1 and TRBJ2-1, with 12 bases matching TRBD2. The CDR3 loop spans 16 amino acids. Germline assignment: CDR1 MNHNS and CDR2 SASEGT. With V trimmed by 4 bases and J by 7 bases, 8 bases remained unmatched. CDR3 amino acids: CASSGTSGASGNEQFF. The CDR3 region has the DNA TGTGCCAGCAGTGGGACTAGCGGGGCCTCGGGAAATGAGCAGTTCTTC.

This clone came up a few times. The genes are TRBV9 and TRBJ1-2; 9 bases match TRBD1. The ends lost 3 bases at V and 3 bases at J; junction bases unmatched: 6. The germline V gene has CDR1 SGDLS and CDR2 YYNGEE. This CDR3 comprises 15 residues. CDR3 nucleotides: TGTGCCAGCAGCGAGGGGACAGGGCACTACTATGGCTACACCTTC. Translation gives CASSEGTGHYYGYTF.

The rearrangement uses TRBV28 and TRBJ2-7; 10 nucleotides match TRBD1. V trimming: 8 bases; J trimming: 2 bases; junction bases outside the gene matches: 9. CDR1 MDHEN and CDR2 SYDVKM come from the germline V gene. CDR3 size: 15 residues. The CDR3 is CASLSPGQGTYEQYF. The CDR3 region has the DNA TGTGCCAGCCTTAGTCCGGGACAGGGGACCTACGAGCAGTACTTC.